This T cell receptor (beta chain) was found in a study of blood T cell repertoires in COVID-19. Overall study: PBMCs, B-cell-depleted T cells, or T cells provided the cDNA or gDNA that made up the material.

Per the authors' pipeline: How many nucleated cells were present was estimated from reference gene primer amplification. Assay used: immunoSEQ multiplex PCR; TCRdb lists only in-frame clones, some missing. D and trimming were read from the DNA, whereas the V and J calls and clone size are those reported in that table. The sample has 270,000 or so clones; nearly 90% are singletons. The CDR3 consists of 17 residues. Germline V CDR1 and CDR2: SNHLY, FYNNEI. The V end was cut by 8 bases, the J end by 0 bases, with 20 bases between. Seattle patients were enrolled during active infection and followed longitudinally. This clone occurred a few times.

This receptor was obtained from a woman aged 55-69 years with COVID-19, enrolled during active disease. The sample taken for sequencing was peripheral blood. The V and J genes are TRBV2 and TRBJ1-3, with no clear D. CDR3 DNA sequence: TGTGCCAGCTGTACAGAAAGTTGGTCAGCCTCTGGAAACACCATATATTTT. Translating it yields CASCTESWSASGNTIYF.